These 23 T cell receptor beta chains share one sample of origin, sequenced in a study of cytomegalovirus exposure and HLA in healthy donors. It was with 60 Vbeta and 13 Jbeta primers that the PCR ran. Measured with immunoSEQ multiplex PCR; TCRdb has only the in-frame clones, and not every one. This table has under 110,000 clones, roughly two thirds appearing once. The sample comprised PBMCs. The source is a female donor in good health and CMV-seronegative.

The chain employs TRBV28 and TRBJ2-7; 8 bases align to TRBD1. This CDR3 comprises 16 residues. Germline CDR1 and CDR2: MDHEN and SYDVKM. V gave up 4 bases and J gave up 1 base; unmatched junction bases: 9. The CDR3 DNA reads TGTGCCAGCAGTTCAACCGGGACAGGAGCTTCCTACGAGCAGTACTTC. Translating it yields CASSSTGTGASYEQYF.

J is TRBJ2-7 and V is TRBV27, with D perhaps TRBD1 (6 bases). The CDR3 runs 18 residues. Germline assignment: CDR1 MNHEY and CDR2 SMNVEV (reference sequence). Trimming left V 4 bases short and J 3 bases short, with 25 bases between. This CDR3 is CASSSRLGASGKLYEQYF. The CDR3, as DNA: TGTGCCAGCAGTTCGAGGTTGGGGGCATCAGGGAAGCTCTACGAGCAGTACTTC.

J is TRBJ1-1 and V is TRBV6-1; 9 bases line up with TRBD1. CDR1 and CDR2 from the germline V gene are MNHNS and SASEGT. The CDR3 is made up of 15 amino acids. V lost 3 bases and J lost 4; bases outside the gene matches: 6. CDR3 amino acids: CASSEVATGGTEAFF. The CDR3 DNA sequence: TGTGCCAGCAGTGAGGTCGCGACAGGGGGCACTGAAGCTTTCTTT.

V gene TRBV6-6 combines with J gene TRBJ2-7; 7 positions match TRBD1. Germline-derived CDR1 and CDR2 are MNHNY and SVGAGI (reference sequence). The CDR3 spans 14 residues. The junction had 14 bases not matched to a gene; V was cut back by 8 bases and J by 7 bases. Here the CDR3 reads CASDRQGIMGEQYF. The CDR3 coding sequence is TGTGCCAGCGATAGACAGGGAATAATGGGGGAGCAGTACTTC.

This clone was picked up a small number of times. J is TRBJ1-1 and V is TRBV2; possibly TRBD1 for D (6 bases). V was shortened by 6 bases and J by 4 bases, with 12 bases between the two germline ends. CDR1 and CDR2 from the germline V gene are SNHLY and FYNNEI. CDR3 size: 13 residues. The CDR3 nucleotides are TGTGCCAGCAGGTCTAGGGGGGGCACTGAAGCTTTCTTT. Translating gives CASRSRGGTEAFF. Looking up the rest from reference TRBV2 and TRBJ1-1 gives the full variable domain: EPEVTQTPSHQVTQMGQEVILRCVPISNHLYFYWYRQILGQKVEFLVSFYNNEISEKSEIFDDQFSVERPDGSNFTLKIRSTKLEDSAMYFCASRSRGGTEAFFGQGTRLTVV.

V and J are TRBV7-3 and TRBJ2-3, with a possible D match to TRBD2 (6 bases). Looked up from germline, CDR1 is SGHTA and CDR2 is FQGTGA. V dropped 5 bases and J dropped 2 bases, with 8 bases sitting between them. CDR3 size: 13 residues. The CDR3 sequence is CASSRDFTDTQYF. The CDR3 nucleotides read TGTGCCAGCAGCCGGGACTTCACAGATACGCAGTATTTT.

This chain joins TRBV5-1 and TRBJ2-7; unclear D gene. The CDR3 loop spans 12 amino acids. V gave up 3 bases and J gave up 2 bases, with 6 bases separating them. Germline CDR1 reads SGHRS; CDR2 reads YFSETQ. In nucleotides, the CDR3 is TGCGCCAGCAGCTCAGAACCCTACGAGCAGTACTTC. It translates to CASSSEPYEQYF.

This clone was observed a few times. The V call is TRBV7-3, the J call TRBJ1-1, with D unclear. Germline loops: CDR1 SGHTA, CDR2 FQGTGA. The CDR3 totals 15 residues. The V end was cut by 2 bases, the J end by 2 bases, with 12 bases between. CDR3 nucleotides: TGTGCCAGCAGCTTATCCGTCACGGGTAACACTGAAGCTTTCTTT. Translation: CASSLSVTGNTEAFF.

The chain employs TRBV30 and TRBJ2-5, with a possible D match to TRBD1 (6 bases). Trimming took 4 bases from V and 1 from J, leaving 10 bases between them. CDR1 is GTSNPN, CDR2 SVGIG, per germline (reference sequence). This CDR3 region has 13 residues. CDR3: CAWMDRSQETQYF. The DNA of the CDR3 is TGTGCCTGGATGGACAGAAGCCAAGAGACCCAGTACTTC.

V gene TRBV6-1 combines with J gene TRBJ1-4; D gene ambiguous. The CDR3 consists of 17 residues. The germline CDR1 and CDR2 sequences are MNHNS and SASEGT. Trimming removed 2 bases at V and 3 bases at J, with 16 bases between. This CDR3 reads CASSEFVLLRANEKLFF. CDR3 coding DNA: TGTGCCAGCAGTGAATTTGTCTTACTGAGGGCTAATGAAAAACTGTTTTTT.

This clone has only a few counts. The chain carries TRBV10-3 and TRBJ2-1; D gene ambiguous. This CDR3 is 13 amino acids long. Trimming removed 2 bases at V and 4 bases at J, with 6 bases between. Germline CDR1 reads ENHRY; CDR2 reads SYGVKD. The CDR3 DNA reads as TGTGCCATCAGTGAGGGGCTATACAATGAGCAGTTCTTC. Translating gives CAISEGLYNEQFF.

The chain links TRBV27 to TRBJ1-5, with D possibly being TRBD1 (5 bases). Trimming took off 3 bases at V and 4 bases at J, with 13 bases between the two ends. CDR1 and CDR2 from the germline V gene are MNHEY and SMNVEV (reference sequence). CDR3 length: 15 amino acids. CDR3 coding DNA: TGTGCCAGCAGTTTGGGGGGTGGGGGTAATCAGCCCCAGCATTTT. This encodes CASSLGGGGNQPQHF.

This clone was detected a few times. This rearrangement joins TRBV6-6 to TRBJ2-1; 8 bases are a match to TRBD2. The V segment lost 2 bases and the J segment 7 bases; nucleotides outside the gene matches: 4. Germline assignment: CDR1 MNHNY and CDR2 SVGAGI (reference sequence). The CDR3 spans 14 residues. The CDR3 DNA reads TGTGCCAGCAGTTACGCCGGGACTAGTAATGAGCAGTTCTTC. Its translation is CASSYAGTSNEQFF.

The chain recombines TRBV5-1 with TRBJ1-2; 9 bases map to TRBD1. Germline assignment: CDR1 SGHRS and CDR2 YFSETQ. The CDR3 length is 15 residues. J was trimmed by 0 bases and V by 3 bases; bases with no gene match: 3. This chain's CDR3 is CASSSTGGPNYGYTF. The CDR3 region has the DNA TGCGCCAGCAGCTCTACAGGGGGCCCTAACTATGGCTACACCTTC.

The chain is built from TRBV6-5 and TRBJ1-5; D not resolved. CDR3 length equals 14 residues. Trimming removed 2 bases from V and 5 bases from J, with 10 bases in between. Germline lookup yields CDR1 MNHEY and CDR2 SVGAGI. CDR3: CASSYRAGDQPQHF. The CDR3, as DNA: TGTGCCAGCAGTTACAGGGCCGGGGATCAGCCCCAGCATTTT.

This chain uses TRBV5-5 with TRBJ1-1; no clear D. The germline CDR1 and CDR2 sequences are SGHKS and YYEKEE (reference sequence). The CDR3 loop spans 12 amino acids. With 2 bases removed from V and 1 base from J, the gap between germline ends came to 3 bases. This CDR3 is CASSLQNTEAFF. The CDR3 DNA reads TGTGCCAGCAGCTTACAGAACACTGAAGCTTTCTTT.

This clone was picked up a small number of times. The rearrangement links TRBV27 to TRBJ2-7; D possibly corresponds to TRBD1 (6 bases). The V and J ends lost 6 bases and 6 bases respectively, with 24 bases between them. Looked up from germline, CDR1 is MNHEY and CDR2 is SMNVEV (reference sequence). The CDR3 is 16 amino acids. The CDR3 coding sequence is TGTGCCAGCAGCGTTACCCGGGACAATCCCCCAGGCGAGCAGTACTTC. This gives the protein CASSVTRDNPPGEQYF.

This clone was recorded a few times. The rearrangement uses TRBV11-2 and TRBJ1-2, with 10 nucleotides matching TRBD1. This CDR3 has 15 residues. J lost 7 bases, V lost 5 bases, and 10 bases had no gene match. Germline CDR1 SGHAT, CDR2 FQNNGV. CDR3 region: CASSLSRDRGGGYTF. Here the CDR3 DNA reads TGTGCCAGCAGCCTGTCCCGGGACAGGGGAGGTGGCTACACCTTC.

This chain uses TRBV7-9 with TRBJ2-5; D ambiguous. The end of the DNA fits TRBJ2-7 better, so the J call may be wrong. CDR3 length: 14 residues. Germline V gives CDR1 SEHNR, CDR2 FQNEAQ (reference sequence). The chain's CDR3 is CASSLASDTYEQYF. CDR3 coding DNA: TGTGCCAGCAGCTTAGCGTCAGACACCTACGAGCAGTACTTC.

The V call is TRBV10-3, the J call TRBJ2-1; tentatively, D is TRBD1 (8 bases). The CDR3 is made up of 14 amino acids. V lost 6 bases and J 6 bases, leaving 15 bases between the germline ends. The germline CDR1 and CDR2 sequences are ENHRY and SYGVKD. The CDR3 DNA follows: TGTGCCATCAGGACACAGGGGGAGGGCAATGAGCAGTTCTTC. As protein: CAIRTQGEGNEQFF.

This chain joins TRBV2 and TRBJ1-2, with D perhaps TRBD1 (6 bases). CDR1 and CDR2 from the germline V gene are SNHLY and FYNNEI. The germline V and J ends were trimmed by 4 bases and 5 bases, with 11 bases remaining between them. The CDR3 runs 13 residues. The CDR3 DNA reads as TGTGCCAGCAGTGTAGGGCAGGGGTATGGCTACACCTTC. Translation gives CASSVGQGYGYTF.

This clone was seen more than once but under ten times. The sample has other DNA sequences that encode this CDR3 too. V usage is TRBV5-1 and J usage is TRBJ2-7; D remains ambiguous. This CDR3 comprises 12 residues. Per germline, CDR1 SGHRS and CDR2 YFSETQ. The V gene lost 3 bases and the J gene lost 0 bases, with 4 bases spanning the gap. CDR3 sequence: CASSSSSYEQYF. CDR3 coding DNA: TGCGCCAGCAGCTCGAGCTCCTACGAGCAGTACTTC.

This chain links TRBV30 with TRBJ1-2; the match to TRBD1 covers 7 bases. Losses at the gene ends were 2 bases for V and 4 bases for J; bases not matched to a gene: 13. CDR1 and CDR2 (germline): GTSNPN, SVGIG (reference sequence). This CDR3 spans 16 amino acids. The CDR3 here is CAWSKGILGDSYGYTF. DNA for the CDR3: TGTGCCTGGAGTAAGGGGATATTGGGGGACAGCTATGGCTACACCTTC. The full variable domain, completed using reference TRBV30 and TRBJ1-2, is SQTIHQWPATLVQPVGSPLSLECTVEGTSNPNLYWYRQAAGRGLQLLFYSVGIGQISSEVPQNLSASRPQDRQFILSSKKLLLSDSGFYLCAWSKGILGDSYGYTFGSGTRLTVV.